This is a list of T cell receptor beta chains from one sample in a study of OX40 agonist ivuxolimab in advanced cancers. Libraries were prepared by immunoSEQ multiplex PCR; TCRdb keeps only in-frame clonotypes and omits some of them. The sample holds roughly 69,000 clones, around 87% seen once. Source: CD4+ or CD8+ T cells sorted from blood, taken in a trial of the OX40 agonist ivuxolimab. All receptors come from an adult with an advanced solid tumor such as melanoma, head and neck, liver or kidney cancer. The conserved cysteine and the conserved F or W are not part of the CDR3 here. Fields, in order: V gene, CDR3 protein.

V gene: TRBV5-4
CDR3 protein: ASSLDRGFTEAF

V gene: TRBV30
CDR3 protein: AWSRQDSEAQH

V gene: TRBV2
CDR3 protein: ASSEGLASGGETQY

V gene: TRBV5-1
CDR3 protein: ASSAPSTYEQY

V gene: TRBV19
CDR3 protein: ASSVRGRASEKLF

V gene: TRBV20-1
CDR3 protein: SARAQGGYT

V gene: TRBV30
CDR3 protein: AWSTGRASSYEQY

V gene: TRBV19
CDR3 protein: ASSTAGADTQY

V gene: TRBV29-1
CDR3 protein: SAPGNTEAF

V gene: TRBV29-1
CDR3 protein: SVEVGGYEQY

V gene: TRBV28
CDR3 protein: ASRAGQETQY

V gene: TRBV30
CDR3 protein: AWSVYPHLSSYNSPLH

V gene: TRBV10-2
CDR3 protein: ASRPGTSEGDTQY

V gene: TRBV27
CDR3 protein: ASRGTGVTEAF

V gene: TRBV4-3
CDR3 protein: ASSQSYPGTYNEQF

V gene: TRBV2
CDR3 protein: ASSRPLAGDKETQY

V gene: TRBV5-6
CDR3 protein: ASSWRGGAVGRTEAF

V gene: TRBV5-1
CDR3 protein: ASSPYLGGSNTGELF

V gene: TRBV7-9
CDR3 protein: ASSRQNNSPLH

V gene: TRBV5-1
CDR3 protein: ASSASASLEDTQY

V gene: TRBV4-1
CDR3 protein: ASSHPRANEKLF

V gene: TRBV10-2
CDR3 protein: ASSLAGDSYEQY

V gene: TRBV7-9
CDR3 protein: ASSAGQTGGEKLF

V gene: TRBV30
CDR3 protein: ACSKGVNTEAF

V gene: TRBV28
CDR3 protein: ASSRSTGVLNQPQH

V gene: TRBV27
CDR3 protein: ASRRGGPPYEQY

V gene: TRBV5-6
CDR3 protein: ASSLERDNSPLH

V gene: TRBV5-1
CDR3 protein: ASSWGRGLLNEQF

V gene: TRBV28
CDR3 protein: ASSLDRGIGHSPLH

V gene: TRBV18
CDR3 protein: ASSPPGRTNEKLF

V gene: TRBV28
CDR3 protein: ASSLRGFYGYT

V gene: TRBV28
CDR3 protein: ASSLLIGQPQH

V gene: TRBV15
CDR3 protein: ATSRPYSNQPQH

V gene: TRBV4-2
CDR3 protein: ASSQEAGTSNQPQH

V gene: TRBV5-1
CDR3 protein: ASSLEGLANEKLF

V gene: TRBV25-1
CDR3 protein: ASSFGGTEAF

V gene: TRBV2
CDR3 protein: ASSAGARASTDTQY

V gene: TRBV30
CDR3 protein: AWNPKDRVNQPQH

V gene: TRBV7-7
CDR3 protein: ASSPTGQNILETQY

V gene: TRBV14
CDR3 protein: ASSHVRGDGYT

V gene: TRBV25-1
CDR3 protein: ASSESGRGLNEQY

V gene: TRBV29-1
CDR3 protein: SVLPGVAGGPYHEQF

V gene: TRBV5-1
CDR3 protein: ASSWGQGRTEAF

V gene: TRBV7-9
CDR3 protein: ASSPSEARWDTGELF

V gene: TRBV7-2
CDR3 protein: ASRLGGGSYEQY

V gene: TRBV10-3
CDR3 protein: AISEPTGNGYT

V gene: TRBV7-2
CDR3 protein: ASSLAPTPNYGYT

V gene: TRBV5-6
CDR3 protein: ASSLEAAREQF

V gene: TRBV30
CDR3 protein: AWSVPSQPQH

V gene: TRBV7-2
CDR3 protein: ASSLGAGSTYEQY

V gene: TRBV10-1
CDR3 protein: ASSEARQETQY

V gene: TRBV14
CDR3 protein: ASSLTGGGYNEQF

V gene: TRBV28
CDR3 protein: ASSLKPNGYT

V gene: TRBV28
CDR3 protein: ASSPLLAGDETQY